The next 16 T cell receptor beta chains were all read from a single sample in a study of blood T cell repertoires in COVID-19. Generated by immunoSEQ multiplex PCR, the TCRdb table keeps only in-frame clones and is missing some. In the table there are under 150,000 clones, 84% of which are singletons. Sequencing input: peripheral blood. The receptors originated from a woman aged 80 or over in a cohort sampled during active or convalescent COVID-19.

The gene calls are TRBV7-3 and TRBJ1-6, with 9 bases fitting TRBD1. Germline V gene data show CDR1 as SGHTA and CDR2 as FQGTGA. The CDR3 length is 15 residues. The V gene end was trimmed by 3 bases and the J gene end by 7 bases; junction bases not matched to a gene: 4. The CDR3 DNA follows: TGTGCCAGCAGCTTTACCGGGACAGGGAATTCACCCCTCCACTTT. Translating gives CASSFTGTGNSPLHF.

The chain joins TRBV6-4 to TRBJ2-3; 10 nucleotides match TRBD2. CDR3 length: 17 amino acids. Germline CDR1 MRHNA, CDR2 SNTAGT. After removal of 0 bases from V and 4 bases from J, the junction contained 7 bases not matched to a gene. DNA for the CDR3: TGTGCCAGCAGTGACTCGAGCGGGGGGGCCGGTTCAGATACGCAGTATTTT. Its translation: CASSDSSGGAGSDTQYF.

The chain employs TRBV3-1 (or the pseudogene TRBV3-2) and TRBJ1-2; D is unclear. Germline CDR1 LGHDT, CDR2 YNNKEL (reference sequence). The CDR3 sequence is 16 residues long. Trimming left V 7 bases short and J 0 bases short, with 18 bases between. The CDR3 nucleotides are TGTGCCAGCATGTCCGGGCGGGCCCATACTAACTATGGCTACACCTTC. This gives the protein CASMSGRAHTNYGYTF.

This clone was found once. CDR3 in amino acids: CASERDRGNEKLFF. The CDR3 DNA follows: TGTGCCAGCGAGCGGGACCGGGGGAACGAAAAACTGTTTTTT. The rearrangement uses TRBV6-5 and TRBJ1-4, with D perhaps matching TRBD1 (5 bases). CDR1 MNHEY and CDR2 SVGAGI come from the germline V gene. Trimming left V 8 bases short and J 8 bases short, with 18 bases between. CDR3 size: 14 residues.

The rearrangement links TRBV10-3 to TRBJ2-2; 8 bases agree with TRBD1. The germline gives CDR1 ENHRY, CDR2 SYGVKD. J was trimmed by 6 bases and V by 7 bases; bases with no gene match: 16. The CDR3 runs 17 residues. In nucleotides, the CDR3 is TGTGCCATCATGGATAGGGCAGGGGGCATCTATTCCGGGGAGCTGTTTTTT. Protein product: CAIMDRAGGIYSGELFF.

The V and J genes are TRBV5-1 and TRBJ2-7; 9 bases map to TRBD2. V trimming: 8 bases; J trimming: 4 bases; junction bases outside the gene matches: 10. The CDR3 has 14 amino acids. CDR1 and CDR2 (germline): SGHRS, YFSETQ. The CDR3 nucleotides are TGCGCCAGTCGCGGTAGCGGGGGCGATTACGAGCAGTACTTC. Its protein product is CASRGSGGDYEQYF.

This clone came up once. The chain joins TRBV6-5 to TRBJ2-5; D uncertain. In germline, CDR1 is MNHEY, CDR2 SVGAGI. This CDR3 contains 13 residues. V lost 5 bases and J lost 1, with 8 bases in between. The chain's CDR3 is CASSPPGQETQYF. CDR3 nucleotide sequence: TGTGCCAGCAGTCCCCCGGGCCAAGAGACCCAGTACTTC.

V usage is TRBV6-5 and J usage is TRBJ1-6, with TRBD1 matching 7 bases. The CDR3 covers 15 residues. Germline V gene sequence: CDR1 MNHEY, CDR2 SVGAGI. Losses at the gene ends were 5 bases for V and 7 bases for J; bases not matched to a gene: 8. Here the CDR3 reads CASSRGQNHNSPLHF. In DNA form, the CDR3 reads TGTGCCAGCAGTAGGGGACAGAACCACAATTCACCCCTCCACTTT.

This chain joins TRBV7-9 and TRBJ1-2; 9 bases match TRBD1. In germline, CDR1 is SEHNR, CDR2 FQNEAQ (reference sequence). This CDR3 contains 13 residues. V shed 5 bases and J 5 bases; nucleotides not matched to a gene: 3. CDR3 region: CASSPGQGYGYTF. As DNA, the CDR3 is TGTGCCAGCAGCCCAGGACAGGGGTATGGCTACACCTTC.

This chain links TRBV7-2 with TRBJ2-7; TRBD2 matches 15 bases. V was pared by 4 bases and J by 2 bases, with 3 bases of the junction left unmatched. Germline CDR1 reads SGHTA; CDR2 reads FQGNSA. CDR3 size: 16 residues. In DNA form, the CDR3 reads TGTGCCAGCAGCTCTCGGACTAGCGGGGGGGCCTACGAGCAGTACTTC. It translates to CASSSRTSGGAYEQYF.

This clone has a single count. V and J are TRBV6-5 and TRBJ2-2; no clear D gene. The germline gives CDR1 MNHEY, CDR2 SVGAGI. V shed 9 bases and J shed 6 bases, with 17 bases lying between them. The CDR3 has 14 residues. The CDR3: CASSASGMAGELFF. The CDR3 DNA reads TGTGCCAGTTCCGCTTCAGGAATGGCCGGGGAGCTGTTTTTT.

The chain links TRBV23-1 to TRBJ2-7; 8 positions match TRBD1. TRBV23-1 is marked as an open reading frame, function uncertain. V shed 0 bases, J shed 0 bases, and the junction held 13 bases outside the gene matches. The CDR3 length is 19 residues. Here the CDR3 DNA reads TGCGCCAGCAGTCAATCAAGGGCATGTGGACAGGGAAGCTCCTACGAGCAGTACGTC. Translation gives CASSQSRACGQGSSYEQYV.

V and J are TRBV18 and TRBJ2-5, with D unclear. The V end lost 1 base, the J end lost 4 bases, and 7 bases lay between the germline ends. Germline CDR1 and CDR2: KGHSH and LQKENI. This CDR3 has 13 amino acids. The CDR3: CASSPLHRETQYF. CDR3 nucleotide sequence: TGTGCCAGCTCACCACTTCACAGAGAGACCCAGTACTTC.

The gene calls are TRBV7-9 and TRBJ1-4; D is uncertain. This CDR3 spans 13 amino acids. With 1 base removed from V and 8 bases from J, the gap between germline ends came to 8 bases. Germline V gives CDR1 SEHNR, CDR2 FQNEAQ (reference sequence). The CDR3 nucleotides are TGTGCCAGCAGCTTAGGTGCGGGGGAAAAACTGTTTTTT. It codes for CASSLGAGEKLFF.

The chain recombines TRBV6-5 with TRBJ1-4, with a possible D match to TRBD1 (5 bases). The germline V gene encodes CDR1 MNHEY and CDR2 SVGAGI. V lost 0 bases and J lost 0, with 8 bases in between. CDR3 size: 16 residues. CDR3 residues: CASSYSGGTTNEKLFF. CDR3 DNA sequence: TGTGCCAGCAGTTACTCGGGGGGGACAACTAATGAAAAACTGTTTTTT.

This chain connects TRBV19 to TRBJ1-1, with 8 nucleotides matching TRBD1. V shed 10 bases and J 5 bases; nucleotides not matched to a gene: 6. Germline V CDR1 and CDR2: LNHDA, SQIVND (reference sequence). The CDR3 sequence is 12 residues long. This CDR3 reads CAILRGQTEAFF. CDR3 nucleotide sequence: TGTGCCATACTCAGGGGGCAAACTGAAGCTTTCTTT.